Below, one T cell receptor (beta chain) is given with its context. This clone was found a few times. Its antigen is currently not known. Nothing much larger sits one base from this clone, and base qualities are not available. The library came from the immunoSEQ multiplex PCR assay. TCRdb retrieved this table from immuneACCESS and kept in-frame rearrangements only. Not all clones are present; in checked studies, unresolved V genes account for under half, and no reason is known for the remainder. The sample records 50,000 or so clones, approximately 90% of which are singletons. The ten largest clones take up 3% to 5% of the sample. The data derive from a study of technical replicates of blood from a handful of donors (dated by TCRdb to 2016 to 2017). Sequencing used PBMCs. The receptor was isolated from a human donor in good health. Some clones in this sample may be carry-over from other donors' samples.

The DNA is TGCAGCGTGATCGTGCAGGGGGAACGGGGTCAGCCCCAGCATTTT. Protein translation: CSVIVQGERGQPQHF. The V and J segments used are TRBV29-1 and TRBJ1-5; TRBD1 fits 7 bases in the junction. Via the germline V gene, CDR1 is SQVTM and CDR2 ANQGSEA. The V end gives up 6 bases and the J end 6 bases, leaving 14 bases in the junction not matched to a gene. The CDR3 runs 15 residues from the cysteine to the phenylalanine. The read is trimmed to its CDR3 DNA, 45 bases read in frame from base 1. Outside the CDR3, residues come from the reference TRBV29-1 and TRBJ1-5 proteins, so the full variable domain is: SAVISQKPSRDICQRGTSLTIQCQVDSQVTMMFWYRQQPGQSLTLIATANQGSEATYESGFVIDKFPISRPNLTFSTLTVSNMSPEDSSIYLCSVIVQGERGQPQHFGDGTRLSIL.